Shown below are 9 T cell receptor beta chains from a single sample sequenced in a study of OX40 agonist ivuxolimab in advanced cancers. This table comes from immunoSEQ multiplex PCR, and its TCRdb copy is limited to in-frame clones, with some not included. The table has about 21,000 clones, 83% seen once. The source was CD4+ or CD8+ T cells sorted from blood, collected in a trial of the OX40 agonist ivuxolimab. Receptors originate from an adult with an advanced solid tumor such as melanoma, head and neck, liver or kidney cancer.

This sequence joins TRBV19 and TRBJ1-1; no reliable D call. Germline CDR1 reads LNHDA; CDR2 reads SQIVND (reference sequence). V lost 5 bases to trimming and J lost 1 base, with 8 bases between them. This CDR3 contains 13 residues. CDR3 bases: TGTGCCAGTAGTTCGGACGGGAACACTGAAGCTTTCTTT. It is translated as CASSSDGNTEAFF.

The chain employs TRBV5-3 and TRBJ2-7; D is ambiguous. TRBV5-3 falls under the ORF class, with uncertain function. Trimming stripped 0 bases from V and 2 bases from J, with 12 bases between. CDR3 length: 15 amino acids. CDR3 sequence reads: CARSLAHTTTYEQYF. The CDR3 DNA reads TGTGCCAGAAGCTTGGCCCACACTACAACCTACGAGCAGTACTTC.

This chain links TRBV19 with TRBJ1-5; weak D call: TRBD1 (5 bases). V lost 3 bases and J lost 4, with 10 bases in between. Per germline, CDR1 LNHDA and CDR2 SQIVND (reference sequence). The CDR3 has 14 residues. CDR3 nucleotide sequence: TGTGCCAGTAGTATCCAGGGCCGGAATCAGCCCCAGCATTTT. It is translated as CASSIQGRNQPQHF.

The chain has TRBV2 and TRBJ2-5; TRBD1 matches at 10 bases. CDR3 length equals 14 residues. Unmatched junction bases numbered 8, after V lost 8 bases and J lost 5 bases. Germline-derived CDR1 and CDR2 are SNHLY and FYNNEI. CDR3 amino acids: CASSDRGRTETQYF. The CDR3 nucleotides read TGTGCCAGCTCTGACAGGGGGCGTACGGAGACCCAGTACTTC.

This clone was detected only once. V usage is TRBV6-1 and J usage is TRBJ2-7; D possibly uses TRBD1 or TRBD2 (5 bases each). This CDR3 has 13 residues. Germline V CDR1 and CDR2: MNHNS, SASEGT. Trimming cost V 7 bases and J 12 bases, with 22 bases left between them. The CDR3 DNA reads TGTGCCAGCACCTTGGACACGTTCGAAGGAGGGTACTTC. Translated: CASTLDTFEGGYF.

This clone appeared a few times. The chain uses TRBV6-4 and TRBJ2-6; 9 bases map to TRBD1. Germline V gene data show CDR1 as MRHNA and CDR2 as SNTAGT. The CDR3 runs to 20 residues. Unmatched junction bases numbered 9, after V lost 0 bases and J lost 0 bases. The CDR3 nucleotides read TGTGCCAGCAGTGACTCGATAGTAGGGACAGGGCTCTCTGGGGCCAACGTCCTGACTTTC. It encodes CASSDSIVGTGLSGANVLTF.

This rearrangement joins TRBV5-4 to TRBJ2-7, with D hard to call. CDR3 length: 15 amino acids. Trimming removed 0 bases at V and 0 bases at J, with 10 bases between. Germline CDR1 is SGHNT and CDR2 is YYREEE (reference sequence). The CDR3 region has the DNA TGTGCCAGCAGCTTGGGGCCGCCGAGCTCCTACGAGCAGTACTTC. Residues: CASSLGPPSSYEQYF.

This clone was seen only a few times. The chain has TRBV28 and TRBJ1-4; maybe TRBD1 (5 bases). The CDR3 sequence is 16 residues long. Germline values: CDR1 MDHEN, CDR2 SYDVKM. V lost 5 bases and J lost 8, with 21 bases in between. CDR3 loop: CASSTREGKGGEKLFF. The CDR3 DNA reads as TGTGCCAGCAGTACAAGAGAGGGGAAAGGAGGAGAAAAACTGTTTTTT.

V is TRBV18 and J is TRBJ2-1; 7 bases are a match to TRBD1. J gave up 0 bases and V 3 bases, and 5 bases lay outside the gene matches. The length of the CDR3 is 16 residues. Per germline, CDR1 KGHSH and CDR2 LQKENI. The CDR3 spells CASSPYTGDSYNEQFF. The CDR3 DNA follows: TGTGCCAGCTCACCCTACACAGGGGACTCCTACAATGAGCAGTTCTTC.